Listed here is a single T cell receptor beta chain. The entry originates in a study of blood T cell repertoires in COVID-19. The wider study: PBMCs, B-cell-depleted T cells, or T cells provided the cDNA or gDNA that made up the material.

Method: immunoSEQ multiplex PCR; TCRdb's copy keeps in-frame clones and lacks some. The data hold about 380,000 clones, with approximately 90% observed a single time. Deletions cut 3 bases from V and 4 bases from J, with 16 bases between. CDR1 and CDR2 (germline): SGHKS, YYEKEE (reference sequence). The CDR3 has 15 amino acids. The V and J genes are TRBV5-5 and TRBJ2-5; D is perhaps TRBD2 (5 bases). This receptor was identified in a woman under 30 who had recovered from COVID-19. The specimen was PBMCs or T cells enriched from blood (not recorded which). CDR3 sequence reads: CASSSLGWSSETQYF. CDR3 nucleotide sequence: TGTGCCAGCAGCTCACTAGGATGGTCCTCAGAGACCCAGTACTTC.